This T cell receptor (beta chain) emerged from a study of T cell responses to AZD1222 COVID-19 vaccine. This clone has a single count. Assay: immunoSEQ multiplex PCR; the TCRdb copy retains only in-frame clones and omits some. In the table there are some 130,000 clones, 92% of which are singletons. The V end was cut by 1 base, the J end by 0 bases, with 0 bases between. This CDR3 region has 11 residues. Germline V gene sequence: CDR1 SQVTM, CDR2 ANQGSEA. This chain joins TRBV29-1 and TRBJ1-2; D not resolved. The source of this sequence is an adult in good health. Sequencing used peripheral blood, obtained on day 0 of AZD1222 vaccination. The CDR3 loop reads CSVEANYGYTF. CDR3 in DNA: TGCAGCGTTGAAGCTAACTATGGCTACACCTTC.